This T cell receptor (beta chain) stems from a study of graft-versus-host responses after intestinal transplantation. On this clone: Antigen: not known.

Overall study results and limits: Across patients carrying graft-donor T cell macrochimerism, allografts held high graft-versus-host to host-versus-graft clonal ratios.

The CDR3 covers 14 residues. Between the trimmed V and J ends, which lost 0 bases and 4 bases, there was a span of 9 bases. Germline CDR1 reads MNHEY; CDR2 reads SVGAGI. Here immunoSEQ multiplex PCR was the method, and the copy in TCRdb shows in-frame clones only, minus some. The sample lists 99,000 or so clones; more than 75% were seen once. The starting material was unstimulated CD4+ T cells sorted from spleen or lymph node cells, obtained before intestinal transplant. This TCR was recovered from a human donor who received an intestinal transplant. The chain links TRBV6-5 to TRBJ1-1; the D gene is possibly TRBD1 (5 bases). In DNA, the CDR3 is TGTGCCAGCAGTTACTCAAGGACAATCACTGAAGCTTTCTTT. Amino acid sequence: CASSYSRTITEAFF.